This T cell receptor beta chain was documented in a study of cytomegalovirus exposure and HLA in healthy donors. As for the study in general: T cells numbering about 200 million yielded fewer than 140 million unique TCR beta sequences in an earlier analysis.

60 Vbeta and 13 Jbeta primers were used in PCR. Using immunoSEQ multiplex PCR, the repertoire was profiled, and TCRdb retains in-frame clones only, with some absent. The table counts some 110,000 clones; around 2.4% lies in the top ten. The V and J ends lost 1 base and 0 bases respectively, with 15 bases between them. The germline V gene encodes CDR1 MNHEY and CDR2 SMNVEV (reference sequence). There are 18 residues in the CDR3. This chain uses TRBV27 with TRBJ1-4, with D hard to call. Specimen: PBMCs. The TCR originated in a middle-aged man in good health and CMV-seronegative. The CDR3 DNA reads as TGTGCCAGCAGTTTATTGGCGCCGGAGGTTGCAACTAATGAAAAACTGTTTTTT. This codes for CASSLLAPEVATNEKLFF.